The 28 T cell receptor beta chains presented below share a single source sample, sequenced in a study of blood T cell repertoires in COVID-19. Method: immunoSEQ multiplex PCR; TCRdb's copy keeps in-frame clones and lacks some. The sample holds about 68,000 clones; about 86% are singletons and the top ten take more than 3.5%. The specimen sequenced was peripheral blood. These receptors all come from a man aged 45-65 years with acute or convalescent COVID-19.

This rearrangement joins TRBV19 to TRBJ1-3; the D is unclear. Germline V gene sequence: CDR1 LNHDA, CDR2 SQIVND (reference sequence). This CDR3 region has 15 residues. The V end lost 3 bases, the J end lost 4 bases, and 13 bases lay between the germline ends. CDR3 sequence: CASSIGLPPGNTIYF. The CDR3 DNA reads TGTGCCAGTAGTATTGGACTGCCTCCCGGAAACACCATATATTTT.

The gene calls are TRBV7-6 and TRBJ2-6; tentative D call: TRBD1 (5 bases). Trimming left V 2 bases short and J 1 base short, with 15 bases between. Germline assignment: CDR1 SGHVS and CDR2 FNYEAQ. The CDR3 consists of 18 residues. CDR3 residues: CASSLPGTRQSGANVLTF. The CDR3 DNA sequence: TGTGCCAGCAGCTTACCCGGAACGCGACAGTCTGGGGCCAACGTCCTGACTTTC. The full variable domain, rest sourced from reference TRBV7-6 and TRBJ2-6, is GAGVSQSPRYKVTKRGQDVALRCDPISGHVSLYWYRQALGQGPEFLTYFNYEAQQDKSGLPNDRFSAERPEGSISTLTIQRTEQRDSAMYRCASSLPGTRQSGANVLTFGAGSRLTVL.

This clone has just a few counts. The J gene is TRBJ2-1, the V gene TRBV15; tentative D call: TRBD1 (6 bases). V lost 5 bases, J lost 6 bases, and 11 bases lay in between. The germline V gene encodes CDR1 LNHNV and CDR2 YYDKDF (reference sequence). The CDR3 has 13 amino acids. CDR3 residues: CATSSSRGNEQFF. The CDR3, as DNA: TGTGCCACCAGCTCGAGCAGGGGCAATGAGCAGTTCTTC.

The chain is built from TRBV28 and TRBJ2-5; tentative D call: TRBD2 (7 bases). CDR1 and CDR2 (germline): MDHEN, SYDVKM. Trimming took 2 bases from V and 5 from J, leaving 21 bases between them. This CDR3 has 17 residues. DNA for the CDR3: TGTGCCAGCAGTTTAGATCAGGGGAGGGGAGGTAGGGAGACCCAGTACTTC. This gives the protein CASSLDQGRGGRETQYF.

About this clone: Germline and junction disagree at one end, which may indicate a read error. The V gene is TRBV2, the J gene TRBJ1-5; 10 nucleotides match TRBD1. Germline V gene sequence: CDR1 SNHLY, CDR2 FYNNEI. The CDR3 loop spans 14 amino acids. Written as DNA, the CDR3 is TGTGCCAGCAGTCTACCAACGGGACAGGGGTTTTTGAATTTT. Its translation: CASSLPTGQGFLNF.

The rearrangement uses TRBV6-4 and TRBJ2-1; 12 nucleotides line up with TRBD2. CDR1 and CDR2 (germline): MRHNA, SNTAGT. Germline trimming cut 5 bases from V and 4 bases from J; bases unmatched to any gene: 3. The length of the CDR3 is 15 residues. In nucleotides, the CDR3 is TGTGCCAGCAGTAGGACTAGCGGGGTTTACAATGAGCAGTTCTTC. It codes for CASSRTSGVYNEQFF.

The chain links TRBV28 to TRBJ1-5; 7 nucleotides line up with TRBD1. Unmatched junction bases numbered 7, after V lost 5 bases and J lost 6 bases. Germline CDR1 reads MDHEN; CDR2 reads SYDVKM. The CDR3 has 14 residues. In DNA, the CDR3 is TGTGCCAGCAGTCCAGACAGGGCGACTCAGCCCCAGCATTTT. This codes for CASSPDRATQPQHF.

The V and J genes are TRBV7-9 and TRBJ2-3; 7 bases are a match to TRBD2. The CDR3 consists of 19 residues. Losses at the gene ends were 5 bases for V and 6 bases for J; bases not matched to a gene: 23. Germline V lookup: CDR1 SEHNR, CDR2 FQNEAQ (reference sequence). The DNA of the CDR3 is TGTGCCAGCAGCCCACTCAACCCCCATCTAGCGGAGTATCGGGATACGCAGTATTTT. Protein sequence: CASSPLNPHLAEYRDTQYF.

V is TRBV24-1 and J is TRBJ2-3; D perhaps matches TRBD1 (6 bases). The germline V gene encodes CDR1 KGHDR and CDR2 SFDVKD. This CDR3 has 14 amino acids. V was pared by 7 bases and J by 6 bases, with 16 bases between. This CDR3 is CATRETGSSDTQYF. The CDR3 DNA is TGTGCCACCAGGGAGACAGGCTCGTCGGATACGCAGTATTTT.

This clone was recorded a few times. The rearrangement uses TRBV6-4 and TRBJ1-1, with unresolved D. The V end was cut by 5 bases, the J end by 3 bases, with 10 bases between. CDR3 size: 13 residues. The germline gives CDR1 MRHNA, CDR2 SNTAGT. The CDR3 is CASSLEEDTEAFF. The CDR3 region has the DNA TGTGCCAGCAGTTTGGAGGAGGACACTGAAGCTTTCTTT.

This rearrangement joins TRBV30 to TRBJ2-7, with TRBD2 matching 12 bases. V lost 1 base, J lost 6 bases, and 10 bases stayed unmatched. This CDR3 has 16 residues. Germline V gene lookup returns CDR1 GTSNPN and CDR2 SVGIG (reference sequence). CDR3 sequence reads: CAWSGLAGAQLSEQYF. CDR3 DNA sequence: TGTGCCTGGAGTGGACTAGCGGGGGCCCAGTTGTCCGAGCAGTACTTC.

V is TRBV5-6 and J is TRBJ1-2, with 7 bases fitting TRBD1. CDR3 length equals 14 residues. V lost 0 bases and J lost 6; bases outside the gene matches: 5. Germline V gives CDR1 SGHDT, CDR2 YYEEEE. The CDR3 spells CASSLGSGGNGYTF. CDR3 bases: TGTGCCAGCAGCTTGGGTTCAGGGGGGAATGGCTACACCTTC.

The chain joins TRBV11-1 to TRBJ1-1; D uncertain. Germline CDR1 is SGHAT and CDR2 is FQDESV (reference sequence). This CDR3 is 14 amino acids long. V lost 4 bases and J lost 5, with 14 bases in between. CDR3 region: CASSSSAGVTEAFF. Written as DNA, the CDR3 is TGTGCCAGCAGCTCGTCGGCGGGAGTTACTGAAGCTTTCTTT.

V gene TRBV9 combines with J gene TRBJ2-1; a possible D gene is TRBD2 (6 bases). Germline V CDR1 and CDR2: SGDLS, YYNGEE. This CDR3 contains 15 residues. V was pared by 0 bases and J by 4 bases, with 11 bases between. The CDR3: CASSVGLARYNEQFF. In DNA form, the CDR3 reads TGTGCCAGCAGCGTAGGGCTAGCGAGGTACAATGAGCAGTTCTTC.

The rearrangement links TRBV11-3 to TRBJ1-5; D gene unclear. The CDR3 has 21 amino acids. V lost 0 bases and J lost 2, with 26 bases in between. Per the germline V gene, CDR1 is SGHNT and CDR2 is YENEEA. The CDR3, as DNA: TGTGCCAGCAGCTTAGATCCCCGGACTGGGGTGGGATATAGTTGCAATCAGCCCCAGCATTTT. Amino acids: CASSLDPRTGVGYSCNQPQHF.

The gene calls are TRBV21-1 and TRBJ1-5. TRBV21-1 is described as a pseudogene. CDR3 size: 17 residues. Here the CDR3 DNA reads TGTGCCAGCAACCCCAGGAGGGGGGGACACCTTAATCAGCCCCAGCATTTT. Protein sequence: CASNPRRGGHLNQPQHF.

This clone was picked up one time. The genes are TRBV24-1 and TRBJ1-1, with 9 bases that match TRBD1. Trimming at V came to 9 bases and at J to 4 bases, leaving 11 bases not matched to a gene. The germline gives CDR1 KGHDR, CDR2 SFDVKD. The CDR3 sequence is 15 residues long. CDR3 nucleotide sequence: TGTGCCACCCCGGCCGAGGGACAGGGTAGCACTGAAGCTTTCTTT. It translates to CATPAEGQGSTEAFF.

The chain joins TRBV5-1 to TRBJ2-7; 7 nucleotides agree with TRBD1. Germline CDR1 SGHRS, CDR2 YFSETQ. Unmatched junction bases numbered 10, after V lost 3 bases and J lost 4 bases. CDR3 length: 15 amino acids. In DNA, the CDR3 is TGCGCCAGCAGCTCAACCGGGACAGCGATATACGAGCAGTACTTC. It specifies CASSSTGTAIYEQYF.

The V call is TRBV2, the J call TRBJ2-3; TRBD2 matches 12 bases. The germline V gene has CDR1 SNHLY and CDR2 FYNNEI. The trim removed 6 bases at V and 7 bases at J, leaving 8 bases unmatched. The CDR3 is made up of 15 amino acids. The CDR3 region has the DNA TGTGCCAGCAGGCTAGCGGGGGGGCCTGGCAATACGCAGTATTTT. It specifies CASRLAGGPGNTQYF.

The rearrangement uses TRBV2 and TRBJ2-2; TRBD1 aligns across 9 bases. The V gene end was trimmed by 4 bases and the J gene end by 6 bases; junction bases not matched to a gene: 3. CDR1 SNHLY and CDR2 FYNNEI come from the germline V gene. The CDR3 is made up of 14 amino acids. The CDR3, as DNA: TGTGCCAGCAGTGTCACAGGGGGCGCCGGGGAGCTGTTTTTT. Translation: CASSVTGGAGELFF.

The chain is built from TRBV7-3 and TRBJ2-1; D possibly corresponds to TRBD2 (5 bases). The length of the CDR3 is 12 residues. V lost 5 bases and J 10 bases, leaving 12 bases between the germline ends. CDR1 and CDR2 (germline): SGHTA, FQGTGA. This chain's CDR3 is CASSPSRGEQFF. The CDR3, as DNA: TGTGCCAGCAGCCCCTCTCGAGGGGAGCAGTTCTTC.

The chain combines TRBV5-1 with TRBJ1-4; D is possibly TRBD1 (6 bases). With 0 bases removed from V and 8 bases from J, the gap between germline ends came to 8 bases. Germline V gene sequence: CDR1 SGHRS, CDR2 YFSETQ. The CDR3 has 13 amino acids. CDR3 protein: CASSLGGQEKLFF. The CDR3 DNA follows: TGCGCCAGCAGCTTGGGGGGGCAAGAAAAACTGTTTTTT. Based on the CDR3 plus reference TRBV5-1 and TRBJ1-4, the full variable domain is KAGVTQTPRYLIKTRGQQVTLSCSPISGHRSVSWYQQTPGQGLQFLFEYFSETQRNKGNFPGRFSGRQFSNSRSEMNVSTLELGDSALYLCASSLGGQEKLFFGSGTQLSVL.

CDR3 residues: CASSDFYGQVSEQYF. Written as DNA, the CDR3 is TGTGCCAGCAGTGACTTTTATGGACAGGTCTCCGAGCAGTACTTC. The chain uses TRBV6-4 and TRBJ2-7; the match to TRBD1 covers 7 bases. Germline lookup yields CDR1 MRHNA and CDR2 SNTAGT. V trimming: 1 base; J trimming: 6 bases; junction bases outside the gene matches: 9. CDR3 length equals 15 residues.

In its sample, this clone was seen once. V is TRBV5-1 and J is TRBJ2-2; no clear D gene. Looked up from germline, CDR1 is SGHRS and CDR2 is YFSETQ. The V and J ends lost 0 bases and 3 bases respectively, with 3 bases between them. This CDR3 is built from 13 residues. DNA for the CDR3: TGCGCCAGCAGCTTGGCCGACACCGGGGAGCTGTTTTTT. It yields the protein CASSLADTGELFF.

This clone was found once. The chain couples TRBV6-5 to TRBJ1-2, with D possibly TRBD1 on 6 matching bases. Germline values: CDR1 MNHEY, CDR2 SVGAGI. The CDR3 length is 15 residues. Trimming removed 4 bases from V and 4 bases from J, with 16 bases in between. CDR3 sequence reads: CASSLQQGSSYGYTF. The DNA for the CDR3 is TGTGCCAGCAGTTTACAACAGGGCTCAAGCTATGGCTACACCTTC.

This chain joins TRBV5-1 and TRBJ1-3; D call uncertain. Trimming left V 1 base short and J 0 bases short, with 8 bases between. Germline V gene lookup returns CDR1 SGHRS and CDR2 YFSETQ. The CDR3 length is 15 residues. This CDR3 reads CASSLSPFSGNTIYF. In nucleotides, the CDR3 is TGCGCCAGCAGCTTGTCCCCGTTCTCTGGAAACACCATATATTTT. Based on the CDR3 plus reference TRBV5-1 and TRBJ1-3, the full variable domain is KAGVTQTPRYLIKTRGQQVTLSCSPISGHRSVSWYQQTPGQGLQFLFEYFSETQRNKGNFPGRFSGRQFSNSRSEMNVSTLELGDSALYLCASSLSPFSGNTIYFGEGSWLTVV.

V usage is TRBV11-2 and J usage is TRBJ1-6, with no clear D. Germline assignment: CDR1 SGHAT and CDR2 FQNNGV. The CDR3 extends over 11 amino acids. Trimming took 1 base from V and 13 from J, leaving 5 bases between them. The CDR3 coding sequence is TGTGCCAGCAGCTTAGCGGGGCCCCTCCACTTT. Its translation is CASSLAGPLHF.

The V and J genes are TRBV4-1 and TRBJ2-5, with no clear D. Between the trimmed V and J ends, which lost 1 base and 0 bases, there was a span of 9 bases. The CDR3 sequence is 15 residues long. From germline, CDR1 is MGHRA and CDR2 YSYEKL. In DNA form, the CDR3 reads TGCGCCAGCAGCCAAGGAACAAGAAACCAAGAGACCCAGTACTTC. As protein: CASSQGTRNQETQYF.